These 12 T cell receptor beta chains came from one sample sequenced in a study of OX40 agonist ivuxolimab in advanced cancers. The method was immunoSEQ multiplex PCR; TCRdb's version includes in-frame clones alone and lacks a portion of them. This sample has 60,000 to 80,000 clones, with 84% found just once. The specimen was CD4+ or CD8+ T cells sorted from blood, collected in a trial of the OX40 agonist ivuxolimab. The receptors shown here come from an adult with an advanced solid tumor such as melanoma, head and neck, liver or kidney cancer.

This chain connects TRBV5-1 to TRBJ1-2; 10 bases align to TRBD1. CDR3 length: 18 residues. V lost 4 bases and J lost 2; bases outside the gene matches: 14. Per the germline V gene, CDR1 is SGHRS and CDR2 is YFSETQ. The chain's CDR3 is CASSHTKKTGGSNYGYTF. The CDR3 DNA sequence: TGCGCCAGCAGCCACACTAAAAAGACAGGGGGCTCCAACTATGGCTACACCTTC.

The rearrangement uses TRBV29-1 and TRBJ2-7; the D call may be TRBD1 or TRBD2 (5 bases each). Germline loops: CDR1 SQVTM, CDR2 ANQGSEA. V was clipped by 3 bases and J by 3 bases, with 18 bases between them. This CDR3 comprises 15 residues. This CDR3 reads CSVEDQLRDHYEQYF. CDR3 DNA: TGCAGCGTTGAGGACCAACTACGGGACCACTACGAGCAGTACTTC.

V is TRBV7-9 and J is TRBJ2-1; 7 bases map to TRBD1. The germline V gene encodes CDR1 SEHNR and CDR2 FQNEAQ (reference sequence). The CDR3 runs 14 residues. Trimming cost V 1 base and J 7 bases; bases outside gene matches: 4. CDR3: CASSLGQGMNEQFF. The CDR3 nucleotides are TGTGCCAGCAGCTTAGGACAGGGTATGAATGAGCAGTTCTTC.

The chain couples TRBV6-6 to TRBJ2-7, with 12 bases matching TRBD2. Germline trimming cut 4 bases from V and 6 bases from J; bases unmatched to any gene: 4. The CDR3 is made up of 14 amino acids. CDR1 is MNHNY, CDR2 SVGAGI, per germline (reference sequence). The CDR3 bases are TGTGCCAGCAGTTCTCTAGCGGGAGGGGGCGAGCAGTACTTC. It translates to CASSSLAGGGEQYF.

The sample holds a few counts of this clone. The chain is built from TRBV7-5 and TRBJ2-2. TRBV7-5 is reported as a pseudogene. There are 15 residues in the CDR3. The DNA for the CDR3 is TGTGCCAGAAGCTATCCGACTACAGGCACCGGGGAGCTGTTTTTT. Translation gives CARSYPTTGTGELFF.

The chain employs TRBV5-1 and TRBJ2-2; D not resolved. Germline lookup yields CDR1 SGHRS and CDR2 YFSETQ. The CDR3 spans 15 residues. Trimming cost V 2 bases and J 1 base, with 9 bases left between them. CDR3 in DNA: TGCGCCAGCAGCTTTTGGTTTCAGAACACCGGGGAGCTGTTTTTT. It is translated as CASSFWFQNTGELFF.

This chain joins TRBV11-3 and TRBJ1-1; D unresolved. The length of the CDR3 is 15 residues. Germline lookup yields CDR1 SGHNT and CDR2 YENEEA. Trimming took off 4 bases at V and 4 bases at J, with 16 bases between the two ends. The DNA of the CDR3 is TGTGCCAGCAGCTCCCATTTCTGGAAATCCACTGAAGCTTTCTTT. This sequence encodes CASSSHFWKSTEAFF.

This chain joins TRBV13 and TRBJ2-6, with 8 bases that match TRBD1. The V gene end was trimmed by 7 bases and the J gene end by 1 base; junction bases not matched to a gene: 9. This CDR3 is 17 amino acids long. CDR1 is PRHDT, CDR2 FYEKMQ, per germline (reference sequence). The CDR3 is CASTRDRGFSGANVLTF. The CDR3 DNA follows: TGTGCCAGCACTCGAGACAGGGGTTTTTCTGGGGCCAACGTCCTGACTTTC.

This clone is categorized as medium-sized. This chain's CDR3 is CASALSVSGYGGYTF. The CDR3 DNA reads as TGTGCCAGCGCATTAAGTGTATCGGGTTACGGTGGCTACACCTTC. The V and J genes are TRBV11-2 and TRBJ1-2, with unresolved D. Germline V gives CDR1 SGHAT, CDR2 FQNNGV. Trimming stripped 8 bases from V and 7 bases from J, with 23 bases between. This CDR3 region has 15 residues. Based on the CDR3 plus reference TRBV11-2 and TRBJ1-2, the full variable domain is EAGVAQSPRYKIIEKRQSVAFWCNPISGHATLYWYQQILGQGPKLLIQFQNNGVVDDSQLPKDRFSAERLKGVDSTLKIQPAKLEDSAVYLCASALSVSGYGGYTFGSGTRLTVV.

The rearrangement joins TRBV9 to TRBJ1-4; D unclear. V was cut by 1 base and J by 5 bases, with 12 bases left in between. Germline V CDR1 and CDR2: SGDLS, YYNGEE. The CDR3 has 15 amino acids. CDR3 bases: TGTGCCAGCAGCGTAAGGTCGACTCCGAATGAAAAACTGTTTTTT. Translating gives CASSVRSTPNEKLFF.

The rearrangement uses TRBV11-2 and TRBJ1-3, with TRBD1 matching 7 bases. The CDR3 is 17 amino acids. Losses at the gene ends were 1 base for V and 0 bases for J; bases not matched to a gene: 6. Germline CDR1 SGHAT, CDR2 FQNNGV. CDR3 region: CASSLGAGGTSGNTIYF. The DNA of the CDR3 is TGTGCCAGCAGCTTAGGCGCAGGGGGTACCTCTGGAAACACCATATATTTT.

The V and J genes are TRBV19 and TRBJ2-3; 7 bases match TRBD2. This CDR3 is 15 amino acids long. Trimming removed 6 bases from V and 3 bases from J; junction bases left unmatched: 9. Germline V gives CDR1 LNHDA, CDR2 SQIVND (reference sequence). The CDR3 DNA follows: TGTGCCAGTAGAGGTTCGCCGGGAGGAACAGATACGCAGTATTTT. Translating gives CASRGSPGGTDTQYF.